This TCR beta chain was sequenced for a study of blood T cell repertoires in COVID-19. The CDR3 totals 15 residues. The V gene end was trimmed by 6 bases and the J gene end by 6 bases; junction bases not matched to a gene: 9. Looked up from germline, CDR1 is SGHRS and CDR2 is YFSETQ. This clone has just a few counts. Those enrolled, adults aged 18 to 89 years, came from about two dozen US areas. Only in-frame clones appear in the TCRdb table, and some are missing; sequencing was by immunoSEQ multiplex PCR. The table includes about 240,000 clones, about 90% detected once. The receptor comes from a woman in her forties with acute COVID-19. The sample consisted of PBMCs or T cells enriched from blood (not recorded which). The chain carries TRBV5-1 and TRBJ2-3; TRBD1 agrees at 11 bases. The chain's CDR3 is CASTTGQGAWDTQYF. The CDR3 DNA is TGCGCCAGCACGACCGGACAGGGGGCGTGGGATACGCAGTATTTT.